What follows are 30 T cell receptor beta chains derived from one specimen sequenced in a study of blood T cell repertoires in COVID-19. TCRdb keeps only in-frame clones here, not all; method: immunoSEQ multiplex PCR. The data show around 200,000 clones, 86% seen once. Sequencing was performed on peripheral blood. These TCRs come from a man aged 45-60 years with acute or convalescent COVID-19.

The rearrangement joins TRBV27 to TRBJ1-2; D not certain. The V end was cut by 5 bases, the J end by 6 bases, with 19 bases between. The CDR3 is 15 amino acids. Per germline, CDR1 MNHEY and CDR2 SMNVEV (reference sequence). The CDR3 is CASSPHRLGGNGYTF. The CDR3 DNA sequence: TGTGCCAGCAGTCCGCACCGACTCGGCGGAAATGGCTACACCTTC.

This chain uses TRBV5-1 with TRBJ2-7, with 10 bases matching TRBD1. After removal of 4 bases from V and 6 bases from J, the junction contained 7 bases not matched to a gene. CDR1 and CDR2 from the germline V gene are SGHRS and YFSETQ. The CDR3 has 14 residues. DNA for the CDR3: TGCGCCAGCAGCGTGACAGGGGGCGTCGGCGAGCAGTACTTC. This sequence encodes CASSVTGGVGEQYF.

This clone was counted between two and nine times. The chain recombines TRBV4-1 with TRBJ2-7; weak D call: TRBD2 (6 bases). Germline loops: CDR1 MGHRA, CDR2 YSYEKL. Trimming took off 0 bases at V and 5 bases at J, with 11 bases between the two ends. The CDR3 runs 14 residues. Here the CDR3 DNA reads TGCGCCAGCAGCCAAGATCGGGGGAGGCACGAGCAGTACTTC. It translates to CASSQDRGRHEQYF.

This chain links TRBV6-5 with TRBJ2-2, with D perhaps matching TRBD1 (8 bases). CDR3 length: 14 amino acids. Germline V gene lookup returns CDR1 MNHEY and CDR2 SVGAGI. The V end was cut by 7 bases, the J end by 7 bases, with 16 bases between. The CDR3 protein is CASKNRGGSGELFF. Written as DNA, the CDR3 is TGTGCCAGCAAGAACAGGGGGGGGAGCGGGGAGCTGTTTTTT.

The chain carries TRBV5-6 and TRBJ1-5; D is perhaps TRBD1 (5 bases). The V end was cut by 4 bases, the J end by 2 bases, with 10 bases between. The CDR3 is made up of 14 amino acids. CDR1 is SGHDT, CDR2 YYEEEE, per germline. The CDR3 region has the DNA TGTGCCAGCAGCCGCTGGGGGGGCAATCAGCCCCAGCATTTT. It translates to CASSRWGGNQPQHF.

This clone was observed a handful of times. The same CDR3 arises from other DNA sequences in this sample as well. The chain is built from TRBV20-1 and TRBJ1-2; TRBD1 aligns across 7 bases. There are 11 residues in the CDR3. The V segment lost 6 bases and the J segment 3 bases; nucleotides outside the gene matches: 1. Germline loops: CDR1 DFQATT, CDR2 SNEGSKA (reference sequence). Written as DNA, the CDR3 is TGCAGTGCCAGGGGGGACTATGGCTACACCTTC. It is translated as CSARGDYGYTF.

The chain uses TRBV5-1 and TRBJ1-6, with a possible D match to TRBD1 (6 bases). With 2 bases removed from V and 8 bases from J, the gap between germline ends came to 8 bases. Germline V gene lookup returns CDR1 SGHRS and CDR2 YFSETQ. This CDR3 is 13 amino acids long. CDR3 sequence reads: CASSFQGHSPLHF. Here the CDR3 DNA reads TGCGCCAGCAGCTTCCAGGGGCATTCACCCCTCCACTTT. Supplemented by reference TRBV5-1 and TRBJ1-6, the full variable domain reads KAGVTQTPRYLIKTRGQQVTLSCSPISGHRSVSWYQQTPGQGLQFLFEYFSETQRNKGNFPGRFSGRQFSNSRSEMNVSTLELGDSALYLCASSFQGHSPLHFGNGTRLTVT.

J is TRBJ1-1 and V is TRBV11-2, with D uncertain. The V gene lost 6 bases and the J gene lost 0 bases, with 14 bases spanning the gap. CDR3 size: 15 residues. The germline V gene encodes CDR1 SGHAT and CDR2 FQNNGV. CDR3 loop: CASSPLTLLNTEAFF. Written as DNA, the CDR3 is TGTGCCAGCAGTCCCCTGACATTGTTGAACACTGAAGCTTTCTTT.

The V and J genes are TRBV5-1 and TRBJ2-7, with D perhaps matching TRBD2 (6 bases). Per the germline V gene, CDR1 is SGHRS and CDR2 is YFSETQ. The CDR3 covers 13 residues. Trimming took off 3 bases at V and 1 base at J, with 8 bases between the two ends. The CDR3 region is CASSSTSSYEQYF. The CDR3 DNA reads TGCGCCAGCAGCTCGACTAGTTCCTACGAGCAGTACTTC.

The CDR3: CASSLAGGGGYGYTF. Written as DNA, the CDR3 is TGTGCCAGCAGCTTGGCCGGGGGGGGCGGCTATGGCTACACCTTC. The J gene is TRBJ1-2, the V gene TRBV5-4, with a tentative D call TRBD1 (6 bases). This CDR3 spans 15 amino acids. The V end lost 0 bases, the J end lost 4 bases, and 13 bases lay between the germline ends. Germline V CDR1 and CDR2: SGHNT, YYREEE (reference sequence).

V and J are TRBV29-1 and TRBJ1-4; 7 bases fit TRBD1. Germline V gives CDR1 SQVTM, CDR2 ANQGSEA. This CDR3 comprises 14 residues. V lost 4 bases, J lost 0 bases, and 2 bases stayed unmatched. The CDR3: CSVGQGPTNEKLFF. CDR3 in DNA: TGCAGCGTTGGACAGGGCCCAACTAATGAAAAACTGTTTTTT.

The V and J genes are TRBV25-1 and TRBJ2-5, with D possibly TRBD1 on 6 matching bases. Trimming took off 6 bases at V and 4 bases at J, with 21 bases between the two ends. Germline V gives CDR1 MGHDK, CDR2 SYGVNS. The CDR3 consists of 16 residues. The CDR3 region has the DNA TGTGCCAGCAGGGAAGGGGCCTCAGGGGATTCAGAGACCCAGTACTTC. Translation gives CASREGASGDSETQYF.

This chain's CDR3 is CASSLGWSGNEQFF. CDR3 coding DNA: TGTGCCAGCAGCTTAGGATGGTCCGGGAATGAGCAGTTCTTC. The chain employs TRBV7-2 and TRBJ2-1, with D hard to call. The germline V gene encodes CDR1 SGHTA and CDR2 FQGNSA. The CDR3 is 14 amino acids. V shed 1 base and J shed 7 bases, with 11 bases lying between them.

CDR3 nucleotide sequence: TGCGCCAGCAGTGAGTCGACAGGAATGAACACTGAAGCTTTCTTT. Its protein product is CASSESTGMNTEAFF. V is TRBV10-1 and J is TRBJ1-1; a weak D match, TRBD1 (6 bases). This CDR3 is 15 amino acids long. The germline V gene encodes CDR1 WNHNN and CDR2 SYGVQD (reference sequence). V lost 0 bases and J 0 bases, leaving 8 bases between the germline ends.

This clone has only one observation. The chain carries TRBV7-8 and TRBJ1-5; 9 nucleotides match TRBD1. This CDR3 spans 16 amino acids. The trim removed 4 bases at V and 4 bases at J, leaving 8 bases unmatched. From germline, CDR1 is SGHVS and CDR2 FQNEAQ. As DNA, the CDR3 is TGTGCCAGCAGCTCCCATTGGACAGGGGCGAATCAGCCCCAGCATTTT. Amino acid sequence: CASSSHWTGANQPQHF.

This chain uses TRBV7-9 with TRBJ2-7; no clear D. The germline gives CDR1 SEHNR, CDR2 FQNEAQ (reference sequence). Trimming left V 8 bases short and J 1 base short, with 9 bases between. CDR3 length: 12 amino acids. CDR3: CASGQVSYEQYF. CDR3 sequence (DNA): TGTGCCAGCGGGCAGGTGTCCTACGAGCAGTACTTC.

The J gene is TRBJ1-6, the V gene TRBV6-5, with D possibly matching TRBD1 (6 bases). Trimming removed 2 bases at V and 7 bases at J, with 12 bases between. The CDR3 has 15 residues. The V gene's germline CDR1 is MNHEY and CDR2 SVGAGI. CDR3 amino acids: CASSYTQGPNSPLHF. CDR3 nucleotides: TGTGCCAGCAGTTACACACAGGGCCCAAATTCACCCCTCCACTTT.

In the case of this clone: This CDR3 is also generated by other DNA sequences in the sample. This chain connects TRBV12-3 or TRBV12-4 to TRBJ1-2; D not certain. V was cut by 2 bases and J by 2 bases, with 3 bases left in between. CDR3 length: 12 amino acids. DNA for the CDR3: TGTGCCAGCAGTTTACAAAACTATGGCTACACCTTC. This encodes CASSLQNYGYTF.

This clone was found once. V and J are TRBV4-1 and TRBJ1-1; a weak D match, TRBD1 (5 bases). The CDR3 totals 15 residues. CDR1 is MGHRA and CDR2 is YSYEKL in the germline V gene. V was shortened by 0 bases and J by 5 bases, with 13 bases between the two germline ends. For the CDR3, the DNA is TGCGCCAGCAGCCAAGATGGGGCAGGGCGTACTGAAGCTTTCTTT. Its protein is CASSQDGAGRTEAFF.

The chain uses TRBV7-2 and TRBJ2-3; 8 bases match TRBD2. Germline CDR1 and CDR2: SGHTA and FQGNSA. The CDR3 contains 17 residues. The V and J ends lost 2 bases and 4 bases, in that order; junction bases with no gene match: 11. As DNA, the CDR3 is TGTGCCAGCAGCTTAAACGGGGGGGCTTACCGCGCAGATACGCAGTATTTT. Translating it yields CASSLNGGAYRADTQYF.

The J gene is TRBJ1-2, the V gene TRBV6-5, with TRBD1 matching 11 bases. Trimming at V came to 6 bases and at J to 8 bases, leaving 5 bases not matched to a gene. From germline, CDR1 is MNHEY and CDR2 SVGAGI. This CDR3 is built from 13 residues. The CDR3 loop reads CASRGTGGDGYTF. The CDR3 nucleotides read TGTGCCAGCAGGGGGACAGGGGGAGACGGCTACACCTTC.

The chain recombines TRBV10-1 with TRBJ2-2; TRBD2 might be the D (6 bases). V was pared by 8 bases and J by 1 base, with 11 bases between. The CDR3 totals 14 residues. Germline lookup yields CDR1 WNHNN and CDR2 SYGVQD (reference sequence). The CDR3 region has the DNA TGCGCCAGCGGGGAGGCGAAGAACACCGGGGAGCTGTTTTTT. As protein: CASGEAKNTGELFF.

The chain couples TRBV7-9 to TRBJ1-1; D remains ambiguous. CDR1 and CDR2 (germline): SEHNR, FQNEAQ (reference sequence). V was clipped by 3 bases and J by 6 bases, with 2 bases between them. The CDR3 has 10 amino acids. CDR3 DNA sequence: TGTGCCAGCAGCTTCTCTGAAGCTTTCTTT. Translating gives CASSFSEAFF.

The CDR3 coding sequence is TGTGCCAGCAGAGAGGACAGTAGGGATACGCAGTATTTT. This sequence encodes CASREDSRDTQYF. The chain has TRBV2 and TRBJ2-3, with D possibly being TRBD1 (6 bases). The CDR3 totals 13 residues. The V end was cut by 6 bases, the J end by 6 bases, with 13 bases between. Germline loops: CDR1 SNHLY, CDR2 FYNNEI.

V is TRBV5-4 and J is TRBJ2-2, with 8 nucleotides matching TRBD1. Losses at the gene ends were 0 bases for V and 4 bases for J; bases not matched to a gene: 2. The germline CDR1 and CDR2 sequences are SGHNT and YYREEE (reference sequence). The CDR3 is 15 residues long. CDR3 nucleotides: TGTGCCAGCAGCTTGGGACAGGGGTTCACCGGGGAGCTGTTTTTT. This sequence encodes CASSLGQGFTGELFF.

This clone was found once. V and J are TRBV5-4 and TRBJ2-1; the D is unclear. Germline-derived CDR1 and CDR2 are SGHNT and YYREEE (reference sequence). V was pared by 3 bases and J by 6 bases, with 13 bases between. The CDR3 has 14 amino acids. The CDR3 nucleotides are TGTGCCAGCAGCTCCCCATCGTCCGGCAATGAGCAGTTCTTC. Translated, it gives CASSSPSSGNEQFF.

The chain couples TRBV5-4 to TRBJ2-1, with 7 bases that match TRBD1. This CDR3 has 16 amino acids. Germline V gene data show CDR1 as SGHNT and CDR2 as YYREEE (reference sequence). Germline trimming cut 3 bases from V and 0 bases from J; bases unmatched to any gene: 6. DNA for the CDR3: TGTGCCAGCAGCTCCAAGGGGGCCTACTCCTACAATGAGCAGTTCTTC. Amino acid sequence: CASSSKGAYSYNEQFF.

Only one count was recorded for this clone. This sequence joins TRBV4-2 and TRBJ1-1; 9 bases line up with TRBD1. Germline V gene data show CDR1 as LGHNA and CDR2 as YNFKEQ. The V segment lost 2 bases and the J segment 7 bases; nucleotides outside the gene matches: 5. This CDR3 comprises 14 residues. The CDR3 is CASSQQQGASEAFF. For the CDR3, the DNA is TGTGCCAGCAGCCAACAACAGGGGGCGAGTGAAGCTTTCTTT.

The chain carries TRBV30 and TRBJ2-1; D is unclear. CDR3 size: 13 residues. Looked up from germline, CDR1 is GTSNPN and CDR2 is SVGIG (reference sequence). With 0 bases removed from V and 3 bases from J, the gap between germline ends came to 6 bases. In nucleotides, the CDR3 is TGTGCCTGGAGTGTAATCGGCTACAATGAGCAGTTCTTC. This gives the protein CAWSVIGYNEQFF.

In this sample, this clone turned up once. J is TRBJ2-1 and V is TRBV29-1; TRBD1 might be the D (5 bases). The CDR3 consists of 14 residues. V lost 3 bases to trimming and J lost 8 bases, with 17 bases between them. Per the germline V gene, CDR1 is SQVTM and CDR2 is ANQGSEA. The CDR3 DNA reads as TGCAGCGTTGAGGGGCAGACAAGCGCCTATGAGCAGTTCTTC. It encodes CSVEGQTSAYEQFF.